The present T cell receptor beta chain was sequenced within a study of cytomegalovirus exposure and HLA in healthy donors. The study, taken as a whole, reports: While the bulk of TCR sequences proved rare, some public TCRs turned up in many donors.

Trimming stripped 1 base from V and 3 bases from J, with 10 bases between. Germline CDR1 and CDR2: SEHNR and FQNEAQ (reference sequence). The length of the CDR3 is 14 residues. Researchers ran the PCR with 60 Vbeta and 13 Jbeta primers. Using immunoSEQ multiplex PCR, the repertoire was profiled, and TCRdb retains in-frame clones only, with some absent. The data hold about 140,000 clones, with 80% observed a single time. Turning to this clone: Its antigen is unidentified.

Sample: PBMCs. The TCR comes from a man aged 40-49 years in good health and CMV-seronegative. The chain links TRBV7-9 to TRBJ2-7; D possibly corresponds to TRBD1 (5 bases). The CDR3 protein is CASSLGQTLYEQYF. The CDR3 DNA is TGTGCCAGCAGCTTAGGACAGACCCTCTACGAGCAGTACTTC.